Each of the 2 T cell receptor beta chains below was sequenced from the same sample in a study of blood T cell repertoires in COVID-19. The data were produced by immunoSEQ multiplex PCR, yet TCRdb's version contains in-frame clones alone and is incomplete. The sample has about 310,000 clones; around 87% are singletons. Sequencing was performed on peripheral blood. These receptors all stem from a man aged 50 to 60 with active or convalescent COVID-19.

This chain links TRBV28 with TRBJ1-2; TRBD1 matches 10 bases. V shed 2 bases, J shed 8 bases, and the junction held 5 bases outside the gene matches. Germline loops: CDR1 MDHEN, CDR2 SYDVKM. This CDR3 comprises 14 residues. The CDR3 loop is CASSLGTGVRGYTF. Here the CDR3 DNA reads TGTGCCAGCAGTTTAGGGACAGGGGTTCGCGGCTACACCTTC.

The chain couples TRBV7-3 to TRBJ2-3; 7 bases map to TRBD1. The CDR3 extends over 14 amino acids. The V gene end was trimmed by 2 bases and the J gene end by 6 bases; junction bases not matched to a gene: 5. Germline lookup yields CDR1 SGHTA and CDR2 FQGTGA. As DNA, the CDR3 is TGTGCCAGCAGCTTAGGGACAGCCCGGGATACGCAGTATTTT. As protein: CASSLGTARDTQYF.